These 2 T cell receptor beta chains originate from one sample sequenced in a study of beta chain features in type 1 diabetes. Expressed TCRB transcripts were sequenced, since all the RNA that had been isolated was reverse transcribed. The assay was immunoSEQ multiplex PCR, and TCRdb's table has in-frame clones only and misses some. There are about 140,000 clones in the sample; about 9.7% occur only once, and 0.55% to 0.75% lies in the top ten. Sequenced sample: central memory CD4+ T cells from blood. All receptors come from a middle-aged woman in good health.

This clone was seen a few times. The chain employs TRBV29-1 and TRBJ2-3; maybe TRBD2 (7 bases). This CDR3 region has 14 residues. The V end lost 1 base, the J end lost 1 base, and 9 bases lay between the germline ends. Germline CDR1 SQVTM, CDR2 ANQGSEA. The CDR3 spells CSVEVGGRTDTQYF. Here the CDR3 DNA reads TGCAGCGTTGAAGTGGGGGGGCGCACAGATACGCAGTATTTT.

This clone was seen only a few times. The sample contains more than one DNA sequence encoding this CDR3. CDR3 sequence (DNA): TGTGCCAGCAGCTTAGGCAGGGGTTCAGATACGCAGTATTTT. Its translation: CASSLGRGSDTQYF. V is TRBV11-2 and J is TRBJ2-3; tentatively, D is TRBD1 (6 bases). Germline V gene lookup returns CDR1 SGHAT and CDR2 FQNNGV. Trimming removed 1 base from V and 4 bases from J, with 9 bases in between. CDR3 length: 14 amino acids.